This T cell receptor beta chain was sequenced during a study of T cells after yellow fever vaccination. On the study more broadly: The SMART-Seq v4 Ultra Low Input method served to prepare the low-cell-number fractions.

In making TCR cDNA, 5'RACE template switching added a universal primer site and UMIs to it. TCRdb processed the 5' RACE reads anew with MiXCR; each CDR3 protein has one entry. The sample holds around 340,000 distinct CDR3 sequences, 8.7% seen once. Study observations and caveats: A large majority of primary-vaccination clones showed up again after the booster (around 96% CD4, around 90% CD8). A secondary response was less intense yet reached its peak sooner, at day 5 versus 15.

Germline V lookup: CDR1 SEHNR, CDR2 FQNEAQ (reference sequence). V lost 4 bases and J 15 bases, leaving 25 bases between the germline ends. This CDR3 is 16 amino acids long. This clonotype showed up many times. The antigen remains undetermined. The receptor was derived from a man aged 18 to 30 who received the YFV17D yellow fever vaccine. This rearrangement joins TRBV7-9 to TRBJ1-6; D may be TRBD1 (5 bases). Sample: PBMCs, taken on the day of the first yellow fever vaccination. The CDR3 loop reads CASSSFRTAGVAVLHF. The CDR3 coding sequence is TGTGCCAGCAGCTCATTCAGGACGGCGGGGGTTGCTGTCCTCCACTTT. The full variable domain, completed using reference TRBV7-9 and TRBJ1-6, is DTGVSQNPRHKITKRGQNVTFRCDPISEHNRLYWYRQTLGQGPEFLTYFQNEAQLEKSRLLSDRFSAERPKGSFSTLEIQRTEQGDSAMYLCASSSFRTAGVAVLHFGNGTRLTVT.